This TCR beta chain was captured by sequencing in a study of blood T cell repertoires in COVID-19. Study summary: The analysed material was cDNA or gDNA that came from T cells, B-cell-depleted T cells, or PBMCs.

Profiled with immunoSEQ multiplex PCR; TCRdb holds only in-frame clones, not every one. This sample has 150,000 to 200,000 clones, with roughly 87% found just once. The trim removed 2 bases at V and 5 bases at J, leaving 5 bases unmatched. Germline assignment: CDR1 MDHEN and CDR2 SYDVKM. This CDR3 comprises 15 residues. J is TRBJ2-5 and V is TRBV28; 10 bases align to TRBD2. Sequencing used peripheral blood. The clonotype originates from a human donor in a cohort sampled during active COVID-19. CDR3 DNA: TGTGCCAGCAGTTTACAAGCGGGGGGGCTGGAGACCCAGTACTTC. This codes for CASSLQAGGLETQYF.